This record looks at one TCR beta chain sequence and its context. This record belongs to a study of blood T cell repertoires in COVID-19. The wider study: Both acute and convalescent COVID-19 samples were obtained from the United States, Italy and Spain.

Study processing details: Reference gene primer amplification gave estimated nucleated cell counts. Repertoires were generated with immunoSEQ multiplex PCR, while TCRdb's copy carries only in-frame clones and drops some. The DNA gave D and trimming, while V, J and clone size come from that table. The sample consists of about 150,000 clones, about four fifths of them appearing once. The sample consisted of peripheral blood. The receptor's source is a man aged 55 to 69 with acute or convalescent COVID-19.

CDR3 DNA: TGTGCCAGCAGGGAACAGGGCGGTAGGTCCTACAATGAGCAGTTCTTC. Encoded protein: CASREQGGRSYNEQFF. V and J are TRBV6-6 and TRBJ2-1; D is possibly TRBD1 (6 bases). With 6 bases removed from V and 1 base from J, the gap between germline ends came to 16 bases. This CDR3 is 16 amino acids long. Germline V CDR1 and CDR2: MNHNY, SVGAGI (reference sequence).